This T cell receptor beta chain was captured by sequencing in a study of T cell responses to AZD1222 COVID-19 vaccine. Study-level findings and limits: Repertoires were obtained only post-peak T cell response.

Produced via immunoSEQ multiplex PCR; TCRdb's table is partial and in-frame only. The profile covers 110,000 or so clones, with roughly 91% appearing a single time and about 9.3% taken by the ten largest. A word on this clone: Its cognate antigen is unknown.

The CDR3 has 15 residues. V lost 5 bases to trimming and J lost 2 bases; unmatched junction nucleotides: 8. Germline V lookup: CDR1 SGHTA, CDR2 FQGNSA. The chain employs TRBV7-2 and TRBJ2-5; TRBD1 agrees at 7 bases. The sequence came from an adult in good health. Here the sequenced sample was peripheral blood, taken on day 0 of AZD1222 vaccination. In DNA form, the CDR3 reads TGTGCCAGCAGCAAGTATTCGGGACAGCAAGAGACCCAGTACTTC. Protein sequence: CASSKYSGQQETQYF.